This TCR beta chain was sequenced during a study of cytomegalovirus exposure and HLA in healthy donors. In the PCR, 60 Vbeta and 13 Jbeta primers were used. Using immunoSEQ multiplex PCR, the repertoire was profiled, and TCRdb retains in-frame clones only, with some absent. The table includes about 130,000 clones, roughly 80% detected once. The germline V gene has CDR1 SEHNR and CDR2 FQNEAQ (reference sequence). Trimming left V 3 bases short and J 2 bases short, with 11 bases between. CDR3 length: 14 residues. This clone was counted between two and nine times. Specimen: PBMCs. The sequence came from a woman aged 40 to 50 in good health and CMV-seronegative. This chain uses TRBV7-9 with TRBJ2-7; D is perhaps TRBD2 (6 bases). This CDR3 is CASSFGGVAYEQYF. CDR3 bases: TGTGCCAGCAGCTTCGGGGGAGTGGCCTACGAGCAGTACTTC.